The 2 T cell receptor beta chains listed next were all sequenced from one sample in a study of blood T cell repertoires in COVID-19. Sequenced by immunoSEQ multiplex PCR; TCRdb stores in-frame clones only, minus some. The sample includes some 220,000 clones, approximately 85% of them seen just once. Sequenced input: peripheral blood. The receptors shown here come from a woman in her 70s with COVID-19, enrolled during active disease.

This sequence joins TRBV5-1 and TRBJ2-7, with 9 bases that match TRBD2. The J segment lost 6 bases and the V segment lost 6 bases, leaving 4 bases of the junction unmatched. The germline V gene encodes CDR1 SGHRS and CDR2 YFSETQ. The CDR3 sequence is 12 residues long. DNA of the CDR3: TGCGCCAGCATAGCGGGAGAGGGCGAGCAGTACTTC. Its translation is CASIAGEGEQYF.

The CDR3 region is CASSLAAGYNSPLHF. The CDR3 nucleotides read TGTGCCAGCAGCTTAGCGGCAGGTTATAATTCACCCCTCCACTTT. J is TRBJ1-6 and V is TRBV7-8; D is ambiguous. CDR1 and CDR2 (germline): SGHVS, FQNEAQ. The CDR3 totals 15 residues. V lost 0 bases, J lost 4 bases, and 7 bases lay in between.